Listed here are 14 T cell receptor beta chains from one sample, sequenced in a study of cytomegalovirus exposure and HLA in healthy donors. Amplification used 60 Vbeta primers and 13 Jbeta primers. Data came from immunoSEQ multiplex PCR; TCRdb stores just in-frame clones and leaves some out. The table shows about 140,000 clones, with 60% to 80% occurring only once. Sequenced input: PBMCs. These receptors all stem from a man between 25 and 39 years old in good health and CMV-seronegative.

This chain links TRBV27 with TRBJ2-1; 11 bases fit TRBD1. Looked up from germline, CDR1 is MNHEY and CDR2 is SMNVEV (reference sequence). The CDR3 runs to 15 residues. The junction had 7 bases not matched to a gene; V was cut back by 5 bases and J by 7 bases. The CDR3 DNA reads as TGTGCCAGCAGTCGCTGGACAGGGGGCGGGAATGAGCAGTTCTTC. Its protein product is CASSRWTGGGNEQFF.

V usage is TRBV28 and J usage is TRBJ1-2; the match to TRBD1 covers 9 bases. There are 14 residues in the CDR3. CDR1 is MDHEN, CDR2 SYDVKM, per germline. J was trimmed by 5 bases and V by 7 bases; bases with no gene match: 8. The CDR3 DNA follows: TGTGCCAGCACCCAGGGACAGGGACGATATGGCTACACCTTC. This sequence encodes CASTQGQGRYGYTF.

The CDR3 DNA reads as TGTGCCATCAGTGAAGACACTGAAGGGAACACTGAAGCTTTCTTT. This gives the protein CAISEDTEGNTEAFF. The chain combines TRBV10-3 with TRBJ1-1; no clear D gene. The germline gives CDR1 ENHRY, CDR2 SYGVKD. V was cut by 3 bases and J by 1 base, with 12 bases left in between. The CDR3 has 15 amino acids.

This clone appeared a few times. In DNA form, the CDR3 reads TGTGCCATCAGTGAGCGAACTGGGCAGTACTTC. This gives the protein CAISERTGQYF. This chain uses TRBV10-3 with TRBJ2-7; D not resolved. CDR1 and CDR2 from the germline V gene are ENHRY and SYGVKD. The CDR3 spans 11 residues. Trimming removed 2 bases at V and 9 bases at J, with 8 bases between.

This chain joins TRBV28 and TRBJ2-1, with 7 bases fitting TRBD2. The CDR3 has 12 amino acids. Germline CDR1 MDHEN, CDR2 SYDVKM. Germline trimming cut 11 bases from V and 5 bases from J; bases unmatched to any gene: 6. CDR3 sequence (DNA): TGTGCCGGGGGGGGGACCCACAATGAGCAGTTCTTC. Translating gives CAGGGTHNEQFF.

The chain uses TRBV2 and TRBJ1-3; TRBD1 might be the D (5 bases). The CDR3 has 13 amino acids. Germline lookup yields CDR1 SNHLY and CDR2 FYNNEI. Trimming pared 4 bases from V and 3 bases from J, leaving 7 bases between. The CDR3 spells CASSVGVGNTIYF. For the CDR3, the DNA is TGTGCCAGCAGTGTAGGGGTTGGAAACACCATATATTTT.

The chain combines TRBV6-4 with TRBJ1-1; D gene uncertain. In germline, CDR1 is MRHNA, CDR2 SNTAGT. The CDR3 spans 13 residues. Trimming shortened V by 3 bases and J by 2 bases, and 7 bases separated the two germline ends. The CDR3 DNA reads TGTGCCAGCAGTGAGTGGCAAAACACTGAAGCTTTCTTT. Translated, it gives CASSEWQNTEAFF.

The rearrangement links TRBV6-6 to TRBJ1-2, with D possibly being TRBD1 (6 bases). V lost 2 bases to trimming and J lost 3 bases, with 13 bases between them. The CDR3 spans 15 residues. The germline V gene encodes CDR1 MNHNY and CDR2 SVGAGI (reference sequence). The CDR3 spells CASSYLLQGHYGYTF. CDR3 DNA: TGTGCCAGCAGTTACCTACTACAGGGCCACTATGGCTACACCTTC.

The V and J genes are TRBV18 and TRBJ2-7; 9 nucleotides match TRBD1. V shed 5 bases, J shed 2 bases, and the junction held 7 bases outside the gene matches. The CDR3 covers 15 residues. Germline V gene sequence: CDR1 KGHSH, CDR2 LQKENI. CDR3 bases: TGTGCCAGCTCAGAATCGGGACAGGGAACCTACGAGCAGTACTTC. It encodes CASSESGQGTYEQYF.

This chain uses TRBV6-1 with TRBJ2-7, with 8 positions matching TRBD1. Germline V gives CDR1 MNHNS, CDR2 SASEGT. V shed 2 bases and J 0 bases; nucleotides not matched to a gene: 3. The CDR3 extends over 15 amino acids. CDR3 amino acids: CASSEWGTGSYEQYF. The CDR3 DNA sequence: TGTGCCAGCAGTGAATGGGGGACAGGCTCCTACGAGCAGTACTTC.

The chain joins TRBV7-9 to TRBJ2-1; 12 positions match TRBD2. CDR1 SEHNR and CDR2 FQNEAQ come from the germline V gene (reference sequence). This CDR3 spans 19 amino acids. The J segment lost 0 bases and the V segment lost 4 bases, leaving 10 bases of the junction unmatched. The CDR3 bases are TGTGCCAGCAGCTCAACCCGACTAGCGGGAGCCTCCTCCTACAATGAGCAGTTCTTC. Protein product: CASSSTRLAGASSYNEQFF. The entire variable domain, with the rest obtained from reference TRBV7-9 and TRBJ2-1, is as follows: DTGVSQNPRHKITKRGQNVTFRCDPISEHNRLYWYRQTLGQGPEFLTYFQNEAQLEKSRLLSDRFSAERPKGSFSTLEIQRTEQGDSAMYLCASSSTRLAGASSYNEQFFGPGTRLTVL.

The V and J genes are TRBV7-9 and TRBJ1-1; D uncertain. CDR3 length: 14 residues. With 7 bases removed from V and 0 bases from J, the gap between germline ends came to 12 bases. Germline CDR1 SEHNR, CDR2 FQNEAQ (reference sequence). The DNA for the CDR3 is TGTGCCAGCATCCGGAGAAACGTGAACACTGAAGCTTTCTTT. This sequence encodes CASIRRNVNTEAFF.

This chain links TRBV5-5 with TRBJ1-2; 10 bases are a match to TRBD1. The CDR3 runs to 15 residues. The V and J ends lost 4 bases and 4 bases, in that order; junction bases with no gene match: 7. Per germline, CDR1 SGHKS and CDR2 YYEKEE (reference sequence). CDR3 sequence: CASSPATGGSYGYTF. CDR3 sequence (DNA): TGTGCCAGCAGCCCTGCGACAGGGGGCAGCTATGGCTACACCTTC.

The chain links TRBV7-8 to TRBJ2-1; D might be TRBD1 (5 bases). The ends were cut back, 4 bases at V and 6 bases at J, with 16 bases in the middle. The CDR3 runs 15 residues. Germline-derived CDR1 and CDR2 are SGHVS and FQNEAQ. In DNA, the CDR3 is TGTGCCAGCAGCTCAGGGCGCGCTTTTACCAATGAGCAGTTCTTC. Its translation is CASSSGRAFTNEQFF.